The table lists the clone carrying this T cell receptor beta chain with a count of one. Its antigen is not known. The method was immunoSEQ multiplex PCR; TCRdb's version includes in-frame clones alone and lacks a portion of them. The sample includes 75,000 to 100,000 clones, approximately 90% of them seen just once. Germline V gene data show CDR1 as SEHNR and CDR2 as FQNEAQ (reference sequence). J was trimmed by 6 bases and V by 3 bases; bases with no gene match: 1. The CDR3 is 13 amino acids. The time point is: baseline, week 1 (first vaccination visit). The treatment: pre-vaccination baseline after standard-of-care therapy. The sample belongs to a study of a mutant IDH1 vaccine in newly diagnosed glioma. Study as a whole: Most patients had received both radiotherapy and temozolomide, the prior options being radiotherapy, temozolomide, or both.

General study points: Pseudoprogression appears to have had no connection to changes in top peripheral T cell clonotypes.

This sequence joins TRBV7-9 and TRBJ1-3; TRBD1 matches 8 bases. The specimen was PBMCs, collected from a glioma patient treated with radiotherapy, temozolomide or both. The receptor comes from a woman in her fifties or sixties with glioma. CDR3 bases: TGTGCCAGCAGCTTGACAGGGGAAAACACCATATATTTT. It codes for CASSLTGENTIYF.